The 19 T cell receptor beta chains below all came from one sample that was sequenced in a study of blood T cell repertoires in COVID-19. Produced via immunoSEQ multiplex PCR; TCRdb's table is partial and in-frame only. The table includes 200,000 or so clones, roughly 84% detected once. The sequencing input was peripheral blood. The receptor source for this set is a man aged 50 to 59 with COVID-19, enrolled during active disease.

V gene TRBV9 combines with J gene TRBJ2-6, with D unresolved. The V end was cut by 1 base, the J end by 0 bases, with 8 bases between. Germline V CDR1 and CDR2: SGDLS, YYNGEE. CDR3 length: 16 amino acids. The CDR3 reads CASSVRLDSGANVLTF. CDR3 nucleotides: TGTGCCAGCAGCGTAAGGCTAGACTCTGGGGCCAACGTCCTGACTTTC.

The chain uses TRBV11-1 and TRBJ2-3; unclear D gene. Trimming left V 5 bases short and J 6 bases short, with 9 bases between. Germline V gives CDR1 SGHAT, CDR2 FQDESV (reference sequence). There are 12 residues in the CDR3. CDR3 residues: CASSAGWDTQYF. CDR3 DNA sequence: TGTGCCAGCAGCGCCGGGTGGGATACGCAGTATTTT.

The chain has TRBV20-1 and TRBJ2-7, with D possibly TRBD1 on 7 matching bases. CDR1 DFQATT and CDR2 SNEGSKA come from the germline V gene (reference sequence). This CDR3 has 13 amino acids. Trimming removed 3 bases from V and 6 bases from J, with 15 bases in between. CDR3 amino acids: CSASRRGRPEQYF. DNA of the CDR3: TGCAGTGCTAGTAGGAGGGGGCGGCCCGAGCAGTACTTC.

This sequence joins TRBV19 and TRBJ2-7; 8 bases are shared with TRBD1. V gave up 5 bases and J gave up 3 bases; unmatched junction bases: 3. The CDR3 has 13 residues. The germline V gene encodes CDR1 LNHDA and CDR2 SQIVND (reference sequence). DNA of the CDR3: TGTGCCAGTAGTCGCGGACAGGGCTACGAGCAGTACTTC. Protein: CASSRGQGYEQYF.

A word on this clone: Compared with germline, one end of the junction differs, possibly owing to a read error. This chain connects TRBV7-7 to TRBJ2-5; TRBD2 aligns across 8 bases. Germline CDR1 is SSHAT and CDR2 is FNYEAQ (reference sequence). CDR3 size: 15 residues. The CDR3, as DNA: TGTGCTAGCAGCCCCGTTAGCGGGGTACAAGAGACCCAGTACTTC. This translates into CASSPVSGVQETQYF. Full variable domain (missing parts from reference TRBV7-7 and TRBJ2-5): GAGVSQSPRYKVTKRGQDVTLRCDPISSHATLYWYQQALGQGPEFLTYFNYEAQPDKSGLPSDRFSAERPEGSISTLTIQRTEQRDSAMYRCASSPVSGVQETQYFGPGTRLLVL.

The gene calls are TRBV5-1 and TRBJ1-1; 12 positions agree with TRBD1. CDR1 is SGHRS, CDR2 YFSETQ, per germline. This CDR3 contains 16 residues. V gave up 7 bases and J gave up 3 bases; unmatched junction bases: 10. In DNA form, the CDR3 reads TGCGCCAGCGGCGCCGGGACAGGGGGCGCGGACACTGAAGCTTTCTTT. Translated: CASGAGTGGADTEAFF.

J is TRBJ2-3 and V is TRBV5-4; 9 nucleotides line up with TRBD2. Germline CDR1 and CDR2: SGHNT and YYREEE (reference sequence). The CDR3 runs to 17 residues. Losses at the gene ends were 0 bases for V and 1 base for J; bases not matched to a gene: 6. CDR3 DNA sequence: TGTGCCAGCAGCTTGGAAAGCGGGAGGAGTGGCACAGATACGCAGTATTTT. Protein sequence: CASSLESGRSGTDTQYF.

The chain is built from TRBV7-8 and TRBJ2-5; D gene unclear. The V end lost 0 bases, the J end lost 1 base, and 3 bases lay between the germline ends. The CDR3 covers 13 residues. The germline V gene encodes CDR1 SGHVS and CDR2 FQNEAQ. This CDR3 is CASSLARQETQYF. The CDR3 DNA is TGTGCCAGCAGCTTAGCCCGCCAAGAGACCCAGTACTTC. The full variable domain, its missing parts supplied by reference TRBV7-8 and TRBJ2-5, is GAGVSQSPRYKVAKRGQDVALRCDPISGHVSLFWYQQALGQGPEFLTYFQNEAQLDKSGLPSDRFFAERPEGSVSTLKIQRTQQEDSAVYLCASSLARQETQYFGPGTRLLVL.

The gene calls are TRBV28 and TRBJ2-1; 7 bases line up with TRBD1. J lost 5 bases, V lost 4 bases, and 5 bases had no gene match. Germline V gives CDR1 MDHEN, CDR2 SYDVKM. The CDR3 consists of 14 residues. Written as DNA, the CDR3 is TGTGCCAGCAGTTACGGGACAGTCCACAATGAGCAGTTCTTC. Its protein product is CASSYGTVHNEQFF.

The chain employs TRBV16 and TRBJ1-4; 7 bases align to TRBD1. This CDR3 has 13 amino acids. CDR1 and CDR2 from the germline V gene are KGHSY and FQNENV. The V and J ends lost 7 bases and 7 bases, in that order; junction bases with no gene match: 6. In nucleotides, the CDR3 is TGTGCCAGCAACGACAGGGCGGGTGAAAAACTGTTTTTT. It encodes CASNDRAGEKLFF.

This rearrangement joins TRBV29-1 to TRBJ1-2; D may be TRBD1 (6 bases). Germline values: CDR1 SQVTM, CDR2 ANQGSEA. CDR3 length equals 13 residues. Trimming removed 5 bases from V and 3 bases from J, with 13 bases in between. The CDR3 DNA reads as TGCAGCGTTCTGAGGGGACAAGACTATGGCTACACCTTC. Amino acids: CSVLRGQDYGYTF.

This sequence joins TRBV7-9 and TRBJ1-4; 11 positions agree with TRBD1. Per the germline V gene, CDR1 is SEHNR and CDR2 is FQNEAQ (reference sequence). Losses at the gene ends were 9 bases for V and 8 bases for J; bases not matched to a gene: 5. This CDR3 is built from 13 residues. The CDR3 bases are TGTGCCAGTTCCGGGACAGGGGGGGAAAAACTGTTTTTT. It is translated as CASSGTGGEKLFF.

In DNA, the CDR3 is TGTGCCAGCAGTGAGGGACTTACTCGCTATAATTCACCCCTCCACTTT. Translated, it gives CASSEGLTRYNSPLHF. The rearrangement links TRBV6-1 to TRBJ1-6, with D tentatively TRBD1 (5 bases). The V gene's germline CDR1 is MNHNS and CDR2 SASEGT. The CDR3 sequence is 16 residues long. The V end lost 3 bases, the J end lost 3 bases, and 12 bases lay between the germline ends.

The chain uses TRBV5-5 and TRBJ2-7; 9 bases fit TRBD1. This CDR3 spans 13 amino acids. Germline V lookup: CDR1 SGHKS, CDR2 YYEKEE (reference sequence). J lost 7 bases, V lost 5 bases, and 7 bases had no gene match. CDR3 DNA: TGTGCCAGCAGGCTGACAGGGGGGAGGGAGCAGTACTTC. Protein sequence: CASRLTGGREQYF.

This chain connects TRBV7-3 to TRBJ1-1, with D possibly TRBD1 on 6 matching bases. Germline values: CDR1 SGHTA, CDR2 FQGTGA. The CDR3 covers 17 residues. V was trimmed by 1 base and J by 4 bases, leaving 19 bases between them. The CDR3 reads CASSLIAVNREGTEAFF. The CDR3 DNA sequence: TGTGCCAGCAGCTTAATAGCGGTTAACAGGGAGGGCACTGAAGCTTTCTTT.

The sample holds a few counts of this clone. This rearrangement joins TRBV29-1 to TRBJ1-3, with no clear D. Trimming took 5 bases from V and 0 from J, leaving 11 bases between them. This CDR3 region has 14 residues. Germline V gene lookup returns CDR1 SQVTM and CDR2 ANQGSEA. The CDR3 DNA reads TGCAGCGTTCTCTATCCCCGCTCTGGAAACACCATATATTTT. It yields the protein CSVLYPRSGNTIYF.

The rearrangement links TRBV2 to TRBJ2-3; possible D gene TRBD2, 5 bases. Germline V CDR1 and CDR2: SNHLY, FYNNEI. The ends were cut back, 5 bases at V and 6 bases at J, with 12 bases in the middle. The CDR3 is 13 amino acids. The CDR3, as DNA: TGTGCCAGCAGTCGCCCCGGGAAGGATACGCAGTATTTT. Translation gives CASSRPGKDTQYF.

The rearrangement uses TRBV3-1 (or the pseudogene TRBV3-2) and TRBJ2-1; 8 bases map to TRBD2. CDR1 is LGHDT, CDR2 YNNKEL, per germline (reference sequence). This CDR3 spans 17 amino acids. V was pared by 1 base and J by 2 bases, with 7 bases of the junction left unmatched. CDR3 DNA: TGTGCCAGCAGCCAAGGTCGTAGCGGGACCACCTACAATGAGCAGTTCTTC. It encodes CASSQGRSGTTYNEQFF.

The V call is TRBV3-1 (or the pseudogene TRBV3-2), the J call TRBJ2-7; 8 nucleotides line up with TRBD1. After removal of 4 bases from V and 7 bases from J, the junction contained 12 bases not matched to a gene. This CDR3 is built from 15 residues. CDR1 LGHDT and CDR2 YNNKEL come from the germline V gene (reference sequence). CDR3 sequence reads: CASSPRTGFGEEQYF. The CDR3 nucleotides read TGTGCCAGCAGCCCCCGGACAGGGTTCGGGGAGGAGCAGTACTTC.